The T cell receptor beta chain described here comes from a study of T cell responses to AZD1222 COVID-19 vaccine. Findings of the study overall: The study reported that nearly half of spike-specific TCRs target unmutated variant regions.

Points on this clone: Its cognate antigen is unknown.

The method was immunoSEQ multiplex PCR; TCRdb's version includes in-frame clones alone and lacks a portion of them. The table lists 150,000 to 200,000 clones, 87% of them singletons, with 2.5% to 3% in the top ten. From germline, CDR1 is MDHEN and CDR2 SYDVKM. The V segment lost 5 bases and the J segment 3 bases; nucleotides outside the gene matches: 9. The CDR3 extends over 16 amino acids. This chain joins TRBV28 and TRBJ2-5, with 10 nucleotides matching TRBD1. Specimen: peripheral blood, collected on day 0 of AZD1222 vaccination. The source is an adult in good health. CDR3 sequence (DNA): TGTGCCAGCAGTGATACCGGGACAGGGGTAAAAGAGACCCAGTACTTC. The encoded protein is CASSDTGTGVKETQYF. Variable domain in full (rest from reference TRBV28 and TRBJ2-5): DVKVTQSSRYLVKRTGEKVFLECVQDMDHENMFWYRQDPGLGLRLIYFSYDVKMKEKGDIPEGYSVSREKKERFSLILESASTNQTSMYLCASSDTGTGVKETQYFGPGTRLLVL.